The clone carrying this TCR beta chain occurred a few times. This sample was included in a study of blood T cell repertoires in COVID-19. Repertoires were generated with immunoSEQ multiplex PCR, while TCRdb's copy carries only in-frame clones and drops some. The sample contains nearly 90,000 clones, approximately 88% of which appear only once. V was pared by 4 bases and J by 4 bases, with 0 bases of the junction left unmatched. The CDR3 runs to 12 residues. The germline CDR1 and CDR2 sequences are MGHDK and SYGVNS. The gene calls are TRBV25-1 and TRBJ2-7; 8 bases fit TRBD1. The sequence derives from a man older than 75 with acute or convalescent COVID-19. The sequenced material came from peripheral blood. DNA for the CDR3: TGTGCCAGCAGTGGGACAGGGTACGAGCAGTACTTC. Protein: CASSGTGYEQYF.